This entry features one T cell receptor beta chain sequence. The antigen is unknown. Germline trimming cut 5 bases from V and 3 bases from J; bases unmatched to any gene: 9. Germline loops: CDR1 LNHDA, CDR2 SQIVND (reference sequence). The CDR3 runs to 15 residues. Here immunoSEQ multiplex PCR was the method, and the copy in TCRdb shows in-frame clones only, minus some. Seen here are 90,000 to 150,000 clones, 85% to 95% observed once, and the top ten hold around 0.58%. The data derive from a study of Tregs in tolerant kidney transplant recipients. Study-level results: This study did not directly address biological reproducibility. The most relevant donor-specific Treg TCRbeta repertoire apparently came from expansion with activated donor B cells. Validation in larger populations is needed because few patients were studied.

CD4+CD25+CD127- Tregs, CD4+CD25- non-Tregs, CD4 and CD8 cells were sorted. The chain uses TRBV19 and TRBJ2-5; 7 bases agree with TRBD1. Sample: CD4+ T cells from blood. This receptor was taken from a human donor in good health. CDR3 coding DNA: TGTGCCAGTAGTGCAGGGGGTCTGACTAAAGAGACCCAGTACTTC. Protein product: CASSAGGLTKETQYF.